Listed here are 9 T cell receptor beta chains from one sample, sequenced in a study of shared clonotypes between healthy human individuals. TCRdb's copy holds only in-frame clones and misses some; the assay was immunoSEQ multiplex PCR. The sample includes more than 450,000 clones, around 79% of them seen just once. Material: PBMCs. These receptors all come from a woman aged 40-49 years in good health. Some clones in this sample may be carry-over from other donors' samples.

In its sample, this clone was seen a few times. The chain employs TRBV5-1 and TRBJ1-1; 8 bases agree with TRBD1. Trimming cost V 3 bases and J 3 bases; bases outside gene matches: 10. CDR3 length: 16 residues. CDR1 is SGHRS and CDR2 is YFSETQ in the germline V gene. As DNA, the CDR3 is TGCGCCAGCAGCTCCGTGGACAGGGCCCGGTACACTGAAGCTTTCTTT. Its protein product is CASSSVDRARYTEAFF.

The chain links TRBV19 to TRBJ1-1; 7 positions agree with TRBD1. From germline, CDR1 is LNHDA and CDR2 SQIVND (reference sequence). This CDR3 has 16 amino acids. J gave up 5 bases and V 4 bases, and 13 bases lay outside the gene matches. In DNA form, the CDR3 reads TGTGCCAGTAGTAACCCCCGAGGGACAGCGACAACTGAAGCTTTCTTT. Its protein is CASSNPRGTATTEAFF.

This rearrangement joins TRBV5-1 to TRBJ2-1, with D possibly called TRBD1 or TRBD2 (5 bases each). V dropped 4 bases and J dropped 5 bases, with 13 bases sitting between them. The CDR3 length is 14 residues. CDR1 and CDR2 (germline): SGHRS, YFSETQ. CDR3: CASSQGQGDNEQFF. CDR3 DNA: TGCGCCAGCAGCCAGGGTCAGGGAGACAATGAGCAGTTCTTC.

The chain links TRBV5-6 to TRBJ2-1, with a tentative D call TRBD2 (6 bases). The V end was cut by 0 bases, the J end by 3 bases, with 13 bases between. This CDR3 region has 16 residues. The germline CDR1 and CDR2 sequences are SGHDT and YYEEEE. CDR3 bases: TGTGCCAGCAGCTTGGCCGGTCGGGAGAACTACAATGAGCAGTTCTTC. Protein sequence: CASSLAGRENYNEQFF.

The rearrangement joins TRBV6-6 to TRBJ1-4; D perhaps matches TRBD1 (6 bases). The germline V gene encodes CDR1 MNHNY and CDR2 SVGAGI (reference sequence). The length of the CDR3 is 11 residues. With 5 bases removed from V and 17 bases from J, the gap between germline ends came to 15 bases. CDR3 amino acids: CASSRGVHLFF. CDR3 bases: TGTGCCAGCAGTAGGGGGGTGCATTTATTTTTT.

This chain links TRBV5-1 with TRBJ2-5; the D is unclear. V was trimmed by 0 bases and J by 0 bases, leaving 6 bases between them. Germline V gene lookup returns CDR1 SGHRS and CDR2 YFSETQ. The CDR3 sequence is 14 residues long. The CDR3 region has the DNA TGCGCCAGCAGCTTGGTCTCGTACCAAGAGACCCAGTACTTC. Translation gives CASSLVSYQETQYF.

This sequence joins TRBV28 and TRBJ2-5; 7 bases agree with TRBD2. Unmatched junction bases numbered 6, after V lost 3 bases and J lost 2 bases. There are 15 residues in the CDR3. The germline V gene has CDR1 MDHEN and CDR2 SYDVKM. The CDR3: CASSFGSSGQETQYF. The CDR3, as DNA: TGTGCCAGCAGTTTTGGATCTAGCGGACAAGAGACCCAGTACTTC.

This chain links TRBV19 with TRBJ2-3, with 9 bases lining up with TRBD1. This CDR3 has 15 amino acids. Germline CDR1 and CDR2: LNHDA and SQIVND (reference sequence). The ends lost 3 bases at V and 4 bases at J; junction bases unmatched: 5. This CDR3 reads CASSMRTGDADTQYF. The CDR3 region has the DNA TGTGCCAGTAGTATGAGGACAGGGGACGCAGATACGCAGTATTTT.

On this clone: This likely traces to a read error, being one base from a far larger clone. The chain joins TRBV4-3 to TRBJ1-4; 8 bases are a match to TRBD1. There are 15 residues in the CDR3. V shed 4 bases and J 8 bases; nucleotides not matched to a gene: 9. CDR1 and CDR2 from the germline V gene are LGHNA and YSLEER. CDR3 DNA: TGCGCCAGCAGCCGAGAGACAGGGGAGGAAGAAAAACTGTTTTTT. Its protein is CASSRETGEEEKLFF.